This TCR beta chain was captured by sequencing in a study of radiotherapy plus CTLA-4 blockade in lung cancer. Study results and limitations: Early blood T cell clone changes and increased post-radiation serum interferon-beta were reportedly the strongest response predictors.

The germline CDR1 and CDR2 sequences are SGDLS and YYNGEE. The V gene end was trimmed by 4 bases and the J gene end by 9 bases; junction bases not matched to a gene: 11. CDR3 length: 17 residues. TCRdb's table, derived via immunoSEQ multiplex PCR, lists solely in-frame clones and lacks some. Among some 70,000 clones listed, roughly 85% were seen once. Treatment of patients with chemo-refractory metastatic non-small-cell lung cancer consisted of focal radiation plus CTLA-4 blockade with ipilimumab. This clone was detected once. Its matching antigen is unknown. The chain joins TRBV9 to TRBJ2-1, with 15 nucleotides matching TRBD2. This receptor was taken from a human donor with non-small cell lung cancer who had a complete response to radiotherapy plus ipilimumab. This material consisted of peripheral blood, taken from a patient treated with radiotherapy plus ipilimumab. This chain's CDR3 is CASSLGLAGGYMGEQFF. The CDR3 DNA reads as TGTGCCAGCAGCCTCGGACTAGCGGGAGGGTACATGGGTGAGCAGTTCTTC.